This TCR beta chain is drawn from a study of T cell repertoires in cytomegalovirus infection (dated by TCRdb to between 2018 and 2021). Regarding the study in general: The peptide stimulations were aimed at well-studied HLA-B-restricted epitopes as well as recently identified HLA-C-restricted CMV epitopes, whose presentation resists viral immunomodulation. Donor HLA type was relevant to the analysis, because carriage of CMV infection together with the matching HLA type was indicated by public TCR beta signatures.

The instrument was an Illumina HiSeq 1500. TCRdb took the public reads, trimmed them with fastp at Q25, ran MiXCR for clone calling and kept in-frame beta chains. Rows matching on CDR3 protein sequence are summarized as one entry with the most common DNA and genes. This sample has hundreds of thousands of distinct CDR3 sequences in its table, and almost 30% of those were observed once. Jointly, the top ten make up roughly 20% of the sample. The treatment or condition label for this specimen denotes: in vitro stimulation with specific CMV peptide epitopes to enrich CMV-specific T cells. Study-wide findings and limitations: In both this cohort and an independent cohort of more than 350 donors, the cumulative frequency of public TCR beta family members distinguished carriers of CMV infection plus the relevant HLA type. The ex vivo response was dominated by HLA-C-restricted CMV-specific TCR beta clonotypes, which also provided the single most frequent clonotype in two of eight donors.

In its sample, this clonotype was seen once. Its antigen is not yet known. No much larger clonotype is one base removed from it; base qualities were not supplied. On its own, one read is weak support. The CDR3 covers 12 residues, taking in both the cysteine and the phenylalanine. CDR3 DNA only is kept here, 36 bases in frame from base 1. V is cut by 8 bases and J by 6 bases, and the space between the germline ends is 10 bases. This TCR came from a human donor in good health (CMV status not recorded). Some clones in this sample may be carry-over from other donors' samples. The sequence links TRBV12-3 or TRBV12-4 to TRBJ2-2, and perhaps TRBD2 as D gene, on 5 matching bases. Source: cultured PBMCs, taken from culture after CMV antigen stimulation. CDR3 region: CASGRGPGELFF. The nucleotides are TGTGCCAGCGGGAGAGGTCCCGGGGAGCTGTTTTTT.